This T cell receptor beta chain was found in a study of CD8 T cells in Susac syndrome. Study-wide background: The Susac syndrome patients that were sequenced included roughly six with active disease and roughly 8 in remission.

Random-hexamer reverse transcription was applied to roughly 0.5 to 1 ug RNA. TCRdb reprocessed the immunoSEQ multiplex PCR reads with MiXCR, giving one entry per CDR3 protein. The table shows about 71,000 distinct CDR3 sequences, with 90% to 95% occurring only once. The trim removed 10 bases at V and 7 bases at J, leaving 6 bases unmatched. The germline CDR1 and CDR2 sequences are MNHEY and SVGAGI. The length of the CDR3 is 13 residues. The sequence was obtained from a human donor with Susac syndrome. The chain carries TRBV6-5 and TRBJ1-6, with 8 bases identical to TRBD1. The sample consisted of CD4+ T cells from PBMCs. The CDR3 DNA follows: TGTGCCACTTTGGACAGGGCCAATTCACCCCTCCACTTT. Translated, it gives CATLDRANSPLHF.